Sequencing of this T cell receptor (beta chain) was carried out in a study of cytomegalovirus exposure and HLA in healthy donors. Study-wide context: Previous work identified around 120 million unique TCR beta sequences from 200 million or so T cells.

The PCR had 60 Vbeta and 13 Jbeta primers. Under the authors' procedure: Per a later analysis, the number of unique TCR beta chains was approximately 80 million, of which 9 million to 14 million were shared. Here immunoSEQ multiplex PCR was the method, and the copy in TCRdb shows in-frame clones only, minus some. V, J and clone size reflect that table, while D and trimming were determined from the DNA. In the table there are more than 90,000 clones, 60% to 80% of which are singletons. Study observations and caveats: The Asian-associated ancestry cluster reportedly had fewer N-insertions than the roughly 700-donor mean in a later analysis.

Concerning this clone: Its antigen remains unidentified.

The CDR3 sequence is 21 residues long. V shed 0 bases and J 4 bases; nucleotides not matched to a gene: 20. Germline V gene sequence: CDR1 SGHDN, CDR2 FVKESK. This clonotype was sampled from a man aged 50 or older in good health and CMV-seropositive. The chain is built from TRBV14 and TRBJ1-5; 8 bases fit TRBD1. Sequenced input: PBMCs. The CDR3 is CASSQDGAGQGGVRGNQPQHF. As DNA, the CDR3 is TGTGCCAGCAGCCAAGATGGGGCAGGACAGGGTGGGGTAAGAGGGAATCAGCCCCAGCATTTT.